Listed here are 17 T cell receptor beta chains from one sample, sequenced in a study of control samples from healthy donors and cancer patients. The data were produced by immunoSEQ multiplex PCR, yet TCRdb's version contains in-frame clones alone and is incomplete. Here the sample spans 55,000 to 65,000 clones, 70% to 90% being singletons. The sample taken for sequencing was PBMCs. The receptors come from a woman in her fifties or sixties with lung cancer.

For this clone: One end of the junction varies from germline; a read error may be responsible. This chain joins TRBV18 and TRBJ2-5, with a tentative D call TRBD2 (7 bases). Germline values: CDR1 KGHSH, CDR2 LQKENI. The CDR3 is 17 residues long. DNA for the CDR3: TGTGCCAGCTCTCCACCCGGCGGGGGACACGACGGAGAGACCCAGTACTTC. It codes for CASSPPGGGHDGETQYF.

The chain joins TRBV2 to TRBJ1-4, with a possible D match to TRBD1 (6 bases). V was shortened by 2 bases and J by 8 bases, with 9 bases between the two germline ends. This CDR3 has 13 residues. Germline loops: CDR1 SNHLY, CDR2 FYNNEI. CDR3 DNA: TGTGCCAGCAGTGAAATAGGGGGAGAAAAACTGTTTTTT. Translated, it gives CASSEIGGEKLFF.

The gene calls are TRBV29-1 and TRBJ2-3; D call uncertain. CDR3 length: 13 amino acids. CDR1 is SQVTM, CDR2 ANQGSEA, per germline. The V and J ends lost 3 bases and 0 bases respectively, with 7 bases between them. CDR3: CSVDSSSTDTQYF. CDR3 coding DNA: TGCAGCGTTGACAGTTCTAGCACAGATACGCAGTATTTT.

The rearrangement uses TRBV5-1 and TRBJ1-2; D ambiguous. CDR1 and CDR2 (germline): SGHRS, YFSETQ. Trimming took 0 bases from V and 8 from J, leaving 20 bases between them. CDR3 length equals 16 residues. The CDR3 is CASSLALVEELNGYTF. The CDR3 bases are TGCGCCAGCAGCTTGGCCCTGGTCGAGGAGCTGAACGGCTACACCTTC.

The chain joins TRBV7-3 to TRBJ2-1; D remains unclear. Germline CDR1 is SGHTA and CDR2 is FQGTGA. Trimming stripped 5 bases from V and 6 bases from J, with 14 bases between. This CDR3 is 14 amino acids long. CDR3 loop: CASSPDTLINEQFF. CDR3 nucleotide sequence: TGTGCCAGCAGCCCGGATACCCTAATCAATGAGCAGTTCTTC.

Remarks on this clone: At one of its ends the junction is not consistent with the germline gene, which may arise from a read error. CDR3 in DNA: TGTGCTAGCAGCGCTACTCCGGGGAGCTCCTACAATGAGCAGTTCTTC. Encoded protein: CASSATPGSSYNEQFF. The chain carries TRBV7-7 and TRBJ2-1, with D possibly being TRBD2 (5 bases). The CDR3 loop spans 16 amino acids. Germline CDR1 SSHAT, CDR2 FNYEAQ (reference sequence).

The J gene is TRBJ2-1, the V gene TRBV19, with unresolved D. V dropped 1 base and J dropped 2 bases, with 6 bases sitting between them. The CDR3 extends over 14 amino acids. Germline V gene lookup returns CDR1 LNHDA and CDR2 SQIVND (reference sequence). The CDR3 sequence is CASSIGAAYNEQFF. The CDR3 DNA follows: TGTGCCAGTAGTATAGGGGCAGCCTACAATGAGCAGTTCTTC.

The CDR3 protein is CASSYPTGTNYGYTF. DNA for the CDR3: TGTGCCAGCAGTTACCCGACAGGAACTAACTATGGCTACACCTTC. The V and J genes are TRBV28 and TRBJ1-2, with D tentatively TRBD1 (6 bases). CDR3 length: 15 residues. V dropped 4 bases and J dropped 0 bases, with 12 bases sitting between them. From germline, CDR1 is MDHEN and CDR2 SYDVKM.

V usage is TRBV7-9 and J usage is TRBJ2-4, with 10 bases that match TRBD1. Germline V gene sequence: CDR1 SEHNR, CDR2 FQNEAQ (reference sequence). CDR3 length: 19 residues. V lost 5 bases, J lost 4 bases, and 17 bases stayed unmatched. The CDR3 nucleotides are TGTGCCAGCAGCCCAGGGACAGGGGCCGGGACGACAGTAAAAAACATTCAGTACTTC. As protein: CASSPGTGAGTTVKNIQYF.

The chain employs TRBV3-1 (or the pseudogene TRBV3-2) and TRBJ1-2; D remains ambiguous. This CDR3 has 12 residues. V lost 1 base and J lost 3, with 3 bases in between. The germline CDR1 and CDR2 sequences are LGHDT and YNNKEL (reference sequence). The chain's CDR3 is CASSQGDYGYTF. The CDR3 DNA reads TGTGCCAGCAGCCAAGGCGACTATGGCTACACCTTC.

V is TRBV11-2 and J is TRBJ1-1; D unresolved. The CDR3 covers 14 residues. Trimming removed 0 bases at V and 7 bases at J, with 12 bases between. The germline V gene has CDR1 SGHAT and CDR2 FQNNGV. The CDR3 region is CASSLEVTAIEAFF. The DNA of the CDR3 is TGTGCCAGCAGCTTAGAGGTCACAGCAATTGAAGCTTTCTTT. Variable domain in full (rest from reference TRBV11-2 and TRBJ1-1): EAGVAQSPRYKIIEKRQSVAFWCNPISGHATLYWYQQILGQGPKLLIQFQNNGVVDDSQLPKDRFSAERLKGVDSTLKIQPAKLEDSAVYLCASSLEVTAIEAFFGQGTRLTVV.

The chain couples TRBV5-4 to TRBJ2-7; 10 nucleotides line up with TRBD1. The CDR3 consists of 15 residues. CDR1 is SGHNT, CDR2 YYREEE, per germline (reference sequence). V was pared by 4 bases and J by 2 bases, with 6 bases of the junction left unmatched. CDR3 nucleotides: TGTGCCAGCAGCCGCCGGGACAGGGGAGCCTACGAGCAGTACTTC. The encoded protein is CASSRRDRGAYEQYF.

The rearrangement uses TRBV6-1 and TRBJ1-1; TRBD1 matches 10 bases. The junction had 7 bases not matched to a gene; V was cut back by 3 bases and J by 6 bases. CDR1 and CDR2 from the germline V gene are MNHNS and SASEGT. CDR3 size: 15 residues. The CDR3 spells CASSDRGQGRAEAFF. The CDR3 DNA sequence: TGTGCCAGCAGTGACCGGGGACAGGGGAGGGCTGAAGCTTTCTTT.

CDR3 loop: CASSQDPPSSSYEQYF. The CDR3 nucleotides are TGTGCCAGCAGCCAAGATCCCCCCTCCAGCTCCTACGAGCAGTACTTC. This rearrangement joins TRBV4-2 to TRBJ2-7; D gene uncertain. The CDR3 is 16 amino acids. With 0 bases removed from V and 0 bases from J, the gap between germline ends came to 12 bases. Per germline, CDR1 LGHNA and CDR2 YNFKEQ.

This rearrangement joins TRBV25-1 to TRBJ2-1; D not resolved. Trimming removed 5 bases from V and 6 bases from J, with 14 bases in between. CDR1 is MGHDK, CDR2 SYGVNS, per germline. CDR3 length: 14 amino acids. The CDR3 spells CASSPGQAGNEQFF. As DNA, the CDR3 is TGTGCCAGCAGTCCCGGGCAGGCTGGCAATGAGCAGTTCTTC.

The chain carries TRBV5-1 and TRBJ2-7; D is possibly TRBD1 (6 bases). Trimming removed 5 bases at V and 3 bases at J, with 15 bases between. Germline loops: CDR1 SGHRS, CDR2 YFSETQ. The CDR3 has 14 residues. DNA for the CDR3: TGCGCCAGCAGTTTTGCAGGGGATATCTACGAGCAGTACTTC. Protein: CASSFAGDIYEQYF.

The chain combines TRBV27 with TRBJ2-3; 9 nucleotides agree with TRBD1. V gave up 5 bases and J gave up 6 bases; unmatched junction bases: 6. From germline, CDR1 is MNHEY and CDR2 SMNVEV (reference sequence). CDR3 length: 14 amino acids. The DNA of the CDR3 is TGTGCCAGCAGTGTGGGACAGGGAGGGGATACGCAGTATTTT. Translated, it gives CASSVGQGGDTQYF.